Sequencing of this T cell receptor (beta chain) was carried out in a study of T cells in tuberculosis. Measured with immunoSEQ multiplex PCR; TCRdb has only the in-frame clones, and not every one. The data show more than 30,000 clones, less than 95% seen once. Tuberculin skin test and IGRA determined adolescents' latent tuberculosis status at entry. CDR3 length equals 14 residues. The germline gives CDR1 SNHLY, CDR2 FYNNEI. The V gene end was trimmed by 8 bases and the J gene end by 5 bases; junction bases not matched to a gene: 6. The sequenced sample was PBMCs. The chain recombines TRBV2 with TRBJ1-4, with 9 bases matching TRBD1. This receptor was taken from a donor aged 5-35 years with latent tuberculosis or without tuberculosis infection. The CDR3 bases are TGTGCCAGCGGACAGGGGAGTCTCAATGAAAAACTGTTTTTT. Protein: CASGQGSLNEKLFF.